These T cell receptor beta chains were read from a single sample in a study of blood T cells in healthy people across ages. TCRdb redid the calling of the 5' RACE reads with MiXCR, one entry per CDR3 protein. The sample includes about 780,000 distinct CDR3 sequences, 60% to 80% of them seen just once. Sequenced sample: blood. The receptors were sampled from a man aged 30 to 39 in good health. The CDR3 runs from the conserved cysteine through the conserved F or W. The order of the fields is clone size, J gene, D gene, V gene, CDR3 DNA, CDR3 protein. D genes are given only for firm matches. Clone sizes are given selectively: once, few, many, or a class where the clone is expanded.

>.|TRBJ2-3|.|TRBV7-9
TGTGCCAGCTTCTCACCGGGGACCAGCACAGATACGCAGTATTTT
CASFSPGTSTDTQYF
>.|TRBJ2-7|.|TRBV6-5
TGTGCCAGCAGTTACGACATCTCCTACGAGCAGTACTTC
CASSYDISYEQYF
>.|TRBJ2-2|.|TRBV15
TGTGCCACCAGCAGAGAACCTTGGGGTACCGGGGAGCTGTTTTTT
CATSREPWGTGELFF
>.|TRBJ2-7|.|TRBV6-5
TGTGCCAGCAGTTTCGAAGCGGGACAGCCCTACGAGCAGTACTTC
CASSFEAGQPYEQYF
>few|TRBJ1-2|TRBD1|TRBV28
TGTGCCAGCAGGCCTGACAGGGCCTATGGCTACACCTTC
CASRPDRAYGYTF
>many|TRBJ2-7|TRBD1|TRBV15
TGTGCCACCAGCAGAGTTAGTTGGGGACAGGGGGTAATTCGCTCCTACGAGCAGTACTTC
CATSRVSWGQGVIRSYEQYF
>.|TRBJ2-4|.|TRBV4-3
TGCGCCAGCAGCCAAGAGCGAGGACGGTTGGAATCCCAAGCAAGGCAGTACTTC
CASSQERGRLESQARQYF
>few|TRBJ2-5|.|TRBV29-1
TGCAGCGTTGGTACAGGGTTCGAGACCCAGTACTTC
CSVGTGFETQYF
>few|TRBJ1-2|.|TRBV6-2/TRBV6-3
TGTGCCAGCAGTTACTCCGCGGGCAGGGCTATCAGCTACACCTTC
CASSYSAGRAISYTF
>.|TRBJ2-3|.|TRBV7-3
TGTGCCAGCAGTATGGGACTTTTCACAGATACGCAGTATTTT
CASSMGLFTDTQYF
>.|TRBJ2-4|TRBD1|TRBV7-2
TGCGCCGGCGGCCCCGGGACAGGGGGCGTCATTCAGTACTTC
CAGGPGTGGVIQYF
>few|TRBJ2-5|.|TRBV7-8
TGTGCCAGCAGCTTATATAGGGGGGAGACCCAGTACTTC
CASSLYRGETQYF
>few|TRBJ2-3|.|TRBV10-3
TGTGCCATCAGTGTATTCATCGGGGAGGCGGTGTATTTT
CAISVFIGEAVYF
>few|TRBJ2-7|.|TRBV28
TGTGCCAGCAGTCATCAGGTATACGAGCAGTACTTC
CASSHQVYEQYF
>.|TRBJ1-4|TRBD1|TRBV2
TGTGCCAGCAGGTTGACAGGGGGACCCGCTAATGAAAAACTGTTTTTT
CASRLTGGPANEKLFF
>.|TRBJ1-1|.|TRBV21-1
TGTGGGGGGCCCACTGAAGCTTTCTTT
CGGPTEAFF
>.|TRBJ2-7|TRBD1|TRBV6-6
TGTGCCAGCAGTTACGATGACAGGGACGAGCAGTACTTC
CASSYDDRDEQYF
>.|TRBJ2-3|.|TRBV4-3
TGCGCCAGCAGCCTGACACCTAGCAAAGATACGCAGTATTTT
CASSLTPSKDTQYF
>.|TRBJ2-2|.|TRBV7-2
TGTGCCAGCGGCGAGGGGGGTCGAGGCACCGGGGAGCTGTTTTTT
CASGEGGRGTGELFF
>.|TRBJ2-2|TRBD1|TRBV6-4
TGTGCCAGCAGTAGAGGACAGGAGTCCGGGGAGCTGTTTTTT
CASSRGQESGELFF
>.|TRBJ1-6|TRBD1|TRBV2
TGTGCCAGCAGTGAGTTCCCAGGGGGCAATTCACCCCTCCACTTT
CASSEFPGGNSPLHF
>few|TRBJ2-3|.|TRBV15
TGTGCCACCAGCAGAGGCCGTACTAGCACAGATACGCAGTATTTT
CATSRGRTSTDTQYF
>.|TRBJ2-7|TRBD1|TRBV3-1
TGTGCCAGCAGCGCCGGGACAGGGGGCATCGAGCAGTACTTC
CASSAGTGGIEQYF
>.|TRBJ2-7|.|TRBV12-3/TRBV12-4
TGTGCCAGCAGGGAAGACTCCCCCGGGGGGCTTCATCGACCTACCTTTTACGAGCAGTACTTC
CASREDSPGGLHRPTFYEQYF
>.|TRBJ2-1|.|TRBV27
TGTGCCAGCAGTTTAGACCGGACCTTGGACAACTACAATGAGCAGTTCTTC
CASSLDRTLDNYNEQFF
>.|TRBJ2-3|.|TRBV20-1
TGCAGTGCTACGGAGGGGAGCACAGATACGCAGTATTTT
CSATEGSTDTQYF
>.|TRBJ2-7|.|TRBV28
TGTGCCAGCTGCGGACAGCACGATACCTACGAGCAGTACTTC
CASCGQHDTYEQYF
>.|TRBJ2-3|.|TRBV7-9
TGTGCCAGCAGCCCAAAGGGGCCTATTAGCACAGATACGCAGTATTTT
CASSPKGPISTDTQYF
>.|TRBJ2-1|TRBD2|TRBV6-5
TGTGCCAGCAGTTACGATGGACTAGCGGGGTACGGGGAGCAGTTCTTC
CASSYDGLAGYGEQFF
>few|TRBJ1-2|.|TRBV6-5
TGTGCCAGCAGTTACCTCGGGACGGATTACTATGGCTACACCTTC
CASSYLGTDYYGYTF
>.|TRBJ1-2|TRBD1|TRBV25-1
TGTGCCAGCAGTCCCGCGGGACAGTACAACTATGGCTACACCTTC
CASSPAGQYNYGYTF
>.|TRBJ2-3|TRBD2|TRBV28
TGTGCCAGCAGGCCGGGAGGGGCTAGCACAGATACGCAGTATTTT
CASRPGGASTDTQYF
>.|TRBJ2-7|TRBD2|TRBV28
TGTGCCAGCAGTTTCGGGGAAGGGGACTACCTCGAGCAGTACTTC
CASSFGEGDYLEQYF
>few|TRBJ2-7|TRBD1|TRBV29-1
TGCAGCGTTACTACCGGGACAGGAGTCTACGAGCAGTACTTC
CSVTTGTGVYEQYF
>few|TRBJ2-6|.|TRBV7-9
TGTGCCAGCAGAACGCAGGGGGGACGGCACTCTGGGGCCAATGTCCTGACTTTC
CASRTQGGRHSGANVLTF
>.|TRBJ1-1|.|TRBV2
TGTGCCAGCAGTGAAGGGGCAGGGAGCACTGAAGCTTTCTTT
CASSEGAGSTEAFF
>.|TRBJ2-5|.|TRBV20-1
TGCAGTGCTAGTGGAATGGGAAAGACCCAGTACTTC
CSASGMGKTQYF
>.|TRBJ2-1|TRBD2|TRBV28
TGTGCCAGCAGTCCCTGGGGGACTAGCGGGAACAATGAGCAGTTCTTC
CASSPWGTSGNNEQFF
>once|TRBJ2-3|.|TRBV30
TGTGCCTGGAGTGTAATACTAGACGGTACGCAGTATTTT
CAWSVILDGTQYF
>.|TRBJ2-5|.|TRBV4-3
TGCGCCAGCAGCCAAGGGCTGAAGAATGAGCAGTACTTC
CASSQGLKNEQYF
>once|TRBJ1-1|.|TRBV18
TGTGCCAGCTCACCCAGGAGGAGTTACACTGAAGCTTTCTTT
CASSPRRSYTEAFF
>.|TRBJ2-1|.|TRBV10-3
TGTGCCATAATCGGGGTACAGGGAGGGTACAATGAGCAGTTCTTC
CAIIGVQGGYNEQFF
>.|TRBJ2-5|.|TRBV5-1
TGCGCCAGCAGCCAAGCAGCGGGTGAGGGGACCCAGTACTTC
CASSQAAGEGTQYF
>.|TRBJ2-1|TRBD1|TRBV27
TGTGCCAGCAGGTTGGGACAGCGCTACAATGAGCAGTTCTTC
CASRLGQRYNEQFF
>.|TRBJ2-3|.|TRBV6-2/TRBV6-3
TGTGCCAGCAGTCTGACCCCTAGAACGCAGTATTTT
CASSLTPRTQYF
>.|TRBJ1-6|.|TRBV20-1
TGCAGTGCTAGTTCAAATTGGCAAACCGGCTCTAATTCACCCCTCCACTTT
CSASSNWQTGSNSPLHF
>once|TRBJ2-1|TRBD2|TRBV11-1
TGTGCCAGCAGCTTAGCGCCTGCGGGGGGCACCTACAATGAGCAGTTCTTC
CASSLAPAGGTYNEQFF
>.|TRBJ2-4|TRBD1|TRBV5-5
TGTGCCAGCAGCTTCGGGACAGGGCGCATTCAGTACTTC
CASSFGTGRIQYF